This TCR beta chain stems from a study of cytomegalovirus exposure and HLA in healthy donors. PCR was performed using 60 Vbeta and 13 Jbeta primers. Clones were read by immunoSEQ multiplex PCR, and TCRdb kept only the in-frame ones, dropping some. Of around 120,000 clones in the sample, roughly four fifths are singletons; the top ten hold roughly 2%. The trim removed 5 bases at V and 8 bases at J, leaving 6 bases unmatched. Germline CDR1 reads MNHEY; CDR2 reads SMNVEV (reference sequence). This CDR3 spans 13 amino acids. This clone was recorded a few times. The material sequenced was PBMCs. This sequence originates from a man aged 18-30 years in good health and CMV-seronegative. The genes are TRBV27 and TRBJ1-2; TRBD1 matches at 9 bases. The DNA for the CDR3 is TGTGCCAGCAGTCGGGACAGGGCTGAAGGCTACACCTTC. It yields the protein CASSRDRAEGYTF.